The entry below describes one TCR beta chain. Its antigen remains unidentified. These data belong to a study of cytomegalovirus exposure and HLA in healthy donors. Looking at the study overall: Counted in an early data release were about 85 million unique TCRs from HLA-typed donors. Notes on the study in general: Most of the TCR beta V segments (in an earlier analysis) were productive either about 87% or about 30% of the time.

The PCR was carried out with 60 Vbeta primers and 13 Jbeta primers. TCRdb's table, derived via immunoSEQ multiplex PCR, lists solely in-frame clones and lacks some. This sample has 170,000 or so clones; 78% occur once, and the top ten carry 13%. Germline V CDR1 and CDR2: LNHDA, SQIVND (reference sequence). There are 15 residues in the CDR3. V dropped 5 bases and J dropped 4 bases, with 14 bases sitting between them. This TCR was sampled from a woman aged 50 to 65 in good health and CMV-seropositive. V gene TRBV19 combines with J gene TRBJ1-4; D unresolved. What was sequenced was PBMCs. The CDR3, as DNA: TGTGCCAGTAGTCCCCTAGTGGCGTTTAATGAAAAACTGTTTTTT. It yields the protein CASSPLVAFNEKLFF. Full variable domain (missing parts from reference TRBV19 and TRBJ1-4): DGGITQSPKYLFRKEGQNVTLSCEQNLNHDAMYWYRQDPGQGLRLIYYSQIVNDFQKGDIAEGYSVSREKKESFPLTVTSAQKNPTAFYLCASSPLVAFNEKLFFGSGTQLSVL.